A single sample is the source of the 23 T cell receptor beta chains below, sequenced in a study of blood T cell repertoires in COVID-19. Measured with immunoSEQ multiplex PCR; TCRdb has only the in-frame clones, and not every one. The sample consists of some 370,000 clones, more than 75% of them appearing once. The sequencing sample was made of peripheral blood. The origin of the receptors is a woman aged 25-40 years with COVID-19, enrolled during active disease.

This chain links TRBV4-1 with TRBJ1-5; no definite D call. The CDR3 covers 13 residues. V was clipped by 1 base and J by 8 bases, with 9 bases between them. Per germline, CDR1 MGHRA and CDR2 YSYEKL. The CDR3 DNA reads TGCGCCAGCAGCCAAGTGGGCGTTGAGCCCCAGCATTTT. It codes for CASSQVGVEPQHF.

The genes are TRBV28 and TRBJ2-4, with 14 bases aligning to TRBD2. V lost 7 bases, J lost 5 bases, and 7 bases stayed unmatched. The CDR3 runs 16 residues. Germline V gene lookup returns CDR1 MDHEN and CDR2 SYDVKM. CDR3 amino acids: CASKGLAGGNENIQYF. The CDR3 DNA reads TGTGCCAGCAAAGGACTAGCGGGAGGTAATGAAAACATTCAGTACTTC.

The CDR3 bases are TGTGCCAGCTCACCAGGGGGCTCTAATGAAAAACTGTTTTTT. Translated: CASSPGGSNEKLFF. The chain joins TRBV18 to TRBJ1-4, with TRBD1 as a possible D gene (6 bases). Germline assignment: CDR1 KGHSH and CDR2 LQKENI. The CDR3 consists of 14 residues. V lost 2 bases, J lost 3 bases, and 7 bases lay in between. Combining the CDR3 with reference TRBV18 and TRBJ1-4 gives the whole variable domain NAGVMQNPRHLVRRRGQEARLRCSPMKGHSHVYWYRQLPEEGLKFMVYLQKENIIDESGMPKERFSAEFPKEGPSILRIQQVVRGDSAAYFCASSPGGSNEKLFFGSGTQLSVL.

The chain combines TRBV5-1 with TRBJ1-2, with TRBD1 as a possible D gene (5 bases). This CDR3 spans 13 amino acids. The V gene's germline CDR1 is SGHRS and CDR2 YFSETQ. V was shortened by 4 bases and J by 5 bases, with 12 bases between the two germline ends. The CDR3 DNA follows: TGCGCCAGCAGCGAGGACACATTTTATGGCTACACCTTC. This codes for CASSEDTFYGYTF.

The chain carries TRBV5-1 and TRBJ1-6; no reliable D call. The CDR3 loop spans 15 amino acids. The V gene's germline CDR1 is SGHRS and CDR2 YFSETQ. The germline V and J ends were trimmed by 1 base and 8 bases, with 13 bases remaining between them. CDR3 in amino acids: CASSLNPGMDSPLHF. The CDR3 DNA reads TGCGCCAGCAGCTTGAATCCGGGGATGGATTCACCCCTCCACTTT.

This clone was seen more than once but under ten times. V and J are TRBV6-6 and TRBJ1-2, with TRBD1 matching over 7 bases. With 2 bases clipped from V and 4 bases from J, the junction kept 4 bases outside the gene matches. Per the germline V gene, CDR1 is MNHNY and CDR2 is SVGAGI (reference sequence). The CDR3 has 14 residues. The CDR3 spells CASSYRDRPYGYTF. CDR3 sequence (DNA): TGTGCCAGCAGTTACCGGGACAGACCCTATGGCTACACCTTC.

For this clone: The identical CDR3 is also encoded by other nucleotide sequences in the sample. The chain recombines TRBV10-3 with TRBJ1-3; D unresolved. This CDR3 has 14 amino acids. The V gene's germline CDR1 is ENHRY and CDR2 SYGVKD. Trimming cost V 3 bases and J 0 bases, with 6 bases left between them. The CDR3 nucleotides read TGTGCCATCAGTGACAGAAGCTCTGGAAACACCATATATTTT. Translating gives CAISDRSSGNTIYF.

The chain recombines TRBV5-1 with TRBJ2-7, with TRBD1 identical over 11 bases. The CDR3 is 13 amino acids. Germline CDR1 is SGHRS and CDR2 is YFSETQ. V shed 5 bases and J 7 bases; nucleotides not matched to a gene: 5. CDR3 DNA sequence: TGCGCCAGCAGTGGACAGGGGGCAGGAGAGCAGTACTTC. This sequence encodes CASSGQGAGEQYF.

The chain employs TRBV3-1 (or the pseudogene TRBV3-2) and TRBJ1-6, with D possibly TRBD1 on 5 matching bases. Germline V gene lookup returns CDR1 LGHDT and CDR2 YNNKEL (reference sequence). Trimming cost V 1 base and J 7 bases, with 14 bases left between them. CDR3 size: 16 residues. For the CDR3, the DNA is TGTGCCAGCAGCCAAGTAGTGTGGGGCGGCAATTCACCCCTCCACTTT. Its translation: CASSQVVWGGNSPLHF.

The chain employs TRBV9 and TRBJ1-1; D may be TRBD1 (6 bases). The length of the CDR3 is 17 residues. Trimming removed 4 bases from V and 2 bases from J, with 21 bases in between. Germline CDR1 reads SGDLS; CDR2 reads YYNGEE. CDR3 in amino acids: CASSLKGEGLGNTEAFF. The CDR3 region has the DNA TGTGCCAGCAGCCTGAAGGGGGAAGGCTTAGGAAACACTGAAGCTTTCTTT.

The chain uses TRBV7-9 and TRBJ2-3; 7 bases agree with TRBD2. This CDR3 region has 16 residues. With V trimmed by 4 bases and J by 6 bases, 13 bases remained unmatched. Germline CDR1 and CDR2: SEHNR and FQNEAQ (reference sequence). CDR3 residues: CASSSLRREGRDTQYF. Here the CDR3 DNA reads TGTGCCAGCAGCTCCCTTCGGAGGGAGGGACGGGATACGCAGTATTTT.

This chain links TRBV5-4 with TRBJ2-1; TRBD1 might be the D (5 bases). The CDR3 consists of 11 residues. The V and J ends lost 3 bases and 14 bases respectively, with 12 bases between them. Germline CDR1 SGHNT, CDR2 YYREEE (reference sequence). In nucleotides, the CDR3 is TGTGCCAGCAGCTCTACCCTAGGGGAGTTCTTC. The encoded protein is CASSSTLGEFF.

The V and J genes are TRBV7-9 and TRBJ2-7; no firm D call. CDR3 length: 15 amino acids. With 0 bases removed from V and 0 bases from J, the gap between germline ends came to 9 bases. CDR1 and CDR2 from the germline V gene are SEHNR and FQNEAQ (reference sequence). The CDR3: CASSLAPLSSYEQYF. CDR3 bases: TGTGCCAGCAGCTTAGCGCCCCTCAGCTCCTACGAGCAGTACTTC.

V is TRBV5-4 and J is TRBJ2-7; 7 bases line up with TRBD2. V gave up 6 bases and J gave up 2 bases; unmatched junction bases: 5. The CDR3 has 13 residues. Germline CDR1 and CDR2: SGHNT and YYREEE (reference sequence). The CDR3, as DNA: TGTGCCAGCACCTCTCGGGGGGCCTACGAGCAGTACTTC. Amino acid sequence: CASTSRGAYEQYF. Full variable domain (remainder filled in from reference TRBV5-4 and TRBJ2-7): ETGVTQSPTHLIKTRGQQVTLRCSSQSGHNTVSWYQQALGQGPQFIFQYYREEENGRGNFPPRFSGLQFPNYSSELNVNALELDDSALYLCASTSRGAYEQYFGPGTRLTVT.

V is TRBV30 and J is TRBJ2-2; 7 nucleotides agree with TRBD2. There are 15 residues in the CDR3. The germline gives CDR1 GTSNPN, CDR2 SVGIG (reference sequence). V lost 2 bases, J lost 6 bases, and 9 bases stayed unmatched. The DNA for the CDR3 is TGTGCCTGGAGTAAGAGGGGTGCGGGAGCCGGGGAGCTGTTTTTT. This translates into CAWSKRGAGAGELFF. The full variable domain, its missing parts supplied by reference TRBV30 and TRBJ2-2, is SQTIHQWPATLVQPVGSPLSLECTVEGTSNPNLYWYRQAAGRGLQLLFYSVGIGQISSEVPQNLSASRPQDRQFILSSKKLLLSDSGFYLCAWSKRGAGAGELFFGEGSRLTVL.

This chain connects TRBV30 to TRBJ2-7; 9 bases are a match to TRBD2. This CDR3 region has 12 residues. Per the germline V gene, CDR1 is GTSNPN and CDR2 is SVGIG (reference sequence). V shed 8 bases, J shed 6 bases, and the junction held 8 bases outside the gene matches. CDR3 bases: TGTGCCGGAGGGGAGCGGGAGGTCGAGCAGTACTTC. It specifies CAGGEREVEQYF.

This rearrangement joins TRBV5-4 to TRBJ1-1; possibly TRBD1 for D (6 bases). Trimming removed 5 bases from V and 5 bases from J, with 16 bases in between. Germline V gene sequence: CDR1 SGHNT, CDR2 YYREEE (reference sequence). The CDR3 contains 14 residues. CDR3: CASRQQGPRTEAFF. The CDR3 DNA is TGTGCCAGCAGACAACAGGGACCAAGGACTGAAGCTTTCTTT. Full variable domain (rest looked up from reference TRBV5-4 and TRBJ1-1): ETGVTQSPTHLIKTRGQQVTLRCSSQSGHNTVSWYQQALGQGPQFIFQYYREEENGRGNFPPRFSGLQFPNYSSELNVNALELDDSALYLCASRQQGPRTEAFFGQGTRLTVV.

The gene calls are TRBV7-8 and TRBJ2-2; D is uncertain. Germline values: CDR1 SGHVS, CDR2 FQNEAQ. With 1 base removed from V and 4 bases from J, the gap between germline ends came to 10 bases. This CDR3 region has 15 residues. CDR3 coding DNA: TGTGCCAGCAGCTTAGGTCTAAGTGGCACCGGGGAGCTGTTTTTT. Translation gives CASSLGLSGTGELFF. Based on the CDR3 plus reference TRBV7-8 and TRBJ2-2, the full variable domain is GAGVSQSPRYKVAKRGQDVALRCDPISGHVSLFWYQQALGQGPEFLTYFQNEAQLDKSGLPSDRFFAERPEGSVSTLKIQRTQQEDSAVYLCASSLGLSGTGELFFGEGSRLTVL.

This rearrangement joins TRBV5-1 to TRBJ2-2; D is perhaps TRBD2 (5 bases). From germline, CDR1 is SGHRS and CDR2 YFSETQ. The CDR3 runs 15 residues. V was cut by 0 bases and J by 2 bases, with 8 bases left in between. The CDR3 region is CASSLAGKNTGELFF. CDR3 sequence (DNA): TGCGCCAGCAGCTTGGCGGGAAAAAACACCGGGGAGCTGTTTTTT.

The rearrangement joins TRBV19 to TRBJ2-5; 15 nucleotides align to TRBD2. CDR1 is LNHDA and CDR2 is SQIVND in the germline V gene (reference sequence). V lost 7 bases to trimming and J lost 5 bases; unmatched junction nucleotides: 5. This CDR3 spans 15 amino acids. The CDR3 nucleotides read TGTGCCAGTAAGAACGGACTAGCGGGAGGGGAGACCCAGTACTTC. This encodes CASKNGLAGGETQYF. Full variable domain (outside the CDR3, taken from reference TRBV19 and TRBJ2-5): DGGITQSPKYLFRKEGQNVTLSCEQNLNHDAMYWYRQDPGQGLRLIYYSQIVNDFQKGDIAEGYSVSREKKESFPLTVTSAQKNPTAFYLCASKNGLAGGETQYFGPGTRLLVL.

The chain carries TRBV5-6 and TRBJ2-5, with 7 bases aligning to TRBD2. Germline V gives CDR1 SGHDT, CDR2 YYEEEE. The CDR3 spans 16 residues. The ends lost 3 bases at V and 7 bases at J; junction bases unmatched: 15. The CDR3 protein is CASSSSSGTTPGTQYF. CDR3 sequence (DNA): TGTGCCAGCAGCTCCTCCTCCGGGACTACCCCCGGGACCCAGTACTTC.

V and J are TRBV29-1 and TRBJ2-1; a possible D gene is TRBD2 (6 bases). Germline V gives CDR1 SQVTM, CDR2 ANQGSEA. CDR3 size: 13 residues. The germline V and J ends were trimmed by 6 bases and 5 bases, with 14 bases remaining between them. CDR3 sequence (DNA): TGCAGCGTCCGCGGGAAGATGAACAATGAGCAGTTCTTC. Translating it yields CSVRGKMNNEQFF.

The table lists this clone with a count of one. The chain combines TRBV7-2 with TRBJ2-7; the match to TRBD1 covers 11 bases. V was pared by 1 base and J by 3 bases, with 2 bases of the junction left unmatched. The V gene's germline CDR1 is SGHTA and CDR2 FQGNSA. The CDR3 contains 15 residues. The CDR3, as DNA: TGTGCCAGCAGCTTAGTTGGGACAGGGGGCTACGAGCAGTACTTC. This gives the protein CASSLVGTGGYEQYF.